The TCR beta chain described here comes from a study of blood T cells in healthy people across ages. CDR1 is DFQATT and CDR2 is SNEGSKA in the germline V gene (reference sequence). This CDR3 has 13 amino acids. Through a sample-barcoded 5' primer and a J-beta primer mix, a second PCR was run for roughly 7 to 11 cycles. Per sample, CDR3-containing paired-end reads numbered at least 3 million. TCRdb called the 5' RACE reads again in MiXCR, with one record for every CDR3 protein. Of under 850,000 distinct CDR3 sequences listed, around 34% were seen once; the top ten hold roughly 13%. The authors extracted at least 5 micrograms of total RNA per sample.

Material: blood. The chain carries TRBV20-1 and TRBJ2-5; perhaps TRBD2 as D (5 bases). The closer fit of TRBJ2-7 to the DNA end suggests the J call may be wrong. The clonotype originates from a man younger than 35 in good health. The CDR3 DNA is TGCAGTGCTAGAGCCGGACTGTGGGACGAGCAGTACTTC. This codes for CSARAGLWDEQYF.